The 30 T cell receptor beta chains below were found in one sample sequenced in a study of blood T cells in healthy people across ages. Next came a second PCR, run for about 6 to 12 cycles, which used a sample-barcoded 5' primer along with a J-beta primer mix. TCRdb re-derived calls from the 5' RACE reads in MiXCR, one entry per CDR3 protein. Of some 1.1 million distinct CDR3 sequences listed, roughly two fifths are singletons. Sequencing was carried out using blood. The receptors come from a man between 18 and 35 years old in good health.

The V call is TRBV12-3 or TRBV12-4, the J call TRBJ2-1, with 7 bases that match TRBD2. J lost 13 bases, V lost 5 bases, and 20 bases had no gene match. The CDR3 runs to 16 residues. CDR3 bases: TGTGCCAGCAGTCCCAGTCTCAGACTAGCCAAAAACATTCAGTTCTTC. This gives the protein CASSPSLRLAKNIQFF.

This chain joins TRBV10-3 and TRBJ2-3; D perhaps matches TRBD2 (7 bases). The germline CDR1 and CDR2 sequences are ENHRY and SYGVKD. V dropped 3 bases and J dropped 3 bases, with 22 bases sitting between them. There are 18 residues in the CDR3. The DNA of the CDR3 is TGTGCCATCAGTGAAGGTGGGGGCGGGGGCATAACGACAGATACGCAGTATTTT. Protein: CAISEGGGGGITTDTQYF.

This clonotype occurred a few times. Here the CDR3 DNA reads TGTGCCAGCAGCTTCCCCGGGACTAGCGGGAAACGGGCGTACTTC. It encodes CASSFPGTSGKRAYF. The genes are TRBV5-6 and TRBJ2-7; the match to TRBD2 covers 13 bases. CDR3 length equals 15 residues. The V segment lost 2 bases and the J segment 12 bases; nucleotides outside the gene matches: 11. CDR1 SGHDT and CDR2 YYEEEE come from the germline V gene. The entire variable domain, with the rest obtained from reference TRBV5-6 and TRBJ2-7, is as follows: DAGVTQSPTHLIKTRGQQVTLRCSPKSGHDTVSWYQQALGQGPQFIFQYYEEEERQRGNFPDRFSGHQFPNYSSELNVNALLLGDSALYLCASSFPGTSGKRAYFGPGTRLTVT.

V usage is TRBV5-1 and J usage is TRBJ1-4; the D is unclear. V shed 0 bases and J shed 2 bases, with 8 bases lying between them. This CDR3 spans 15 amino acids. The V gene's germline CDR1 is SGHRS and CDR2 YFSETQ. The CDR3 DNA reads TGCGCCAGCAGCTTGGTTCCGGGGACTAATGAAAAACTGTTTTTT. Residues: CASSLVPGTNEKLFF.

The chain couples TRBV4-2 to TRBJ2-3, with 7 bases aligning to TRBD2. CDR3 length: 17 amino acids. Germline CDR1 reads LGHNA; CDR2 reads YNFKEQ. V dropped 6 bases and J dropped 0; count of bases not matched to a gene: 12. This chain's CDR3 is CASSQSPGRQSTDTQYF. As DNA, the CDR3 is TGTGCCAGCAGTCAGAGCCCCGGGAGGCAGAGCACAGATACGCAGTATTTT.

This rearrangement joins TRBV2 to TRBJ1-1; no reliable D call. Germline CDR1 is SNHLY and CDR2 is FYNNEI. The V end was cut by 3 bases, the J end by 6 bases, with 17 bases between. This CDR3 is built from 15 residues. DNA of the CDR3: TGTGCCAGCAGTGATATAACCGCAAAGGATGCTGAAGCTTTCTTT. This codes for CASSDITAKDAEAFF.

The gene calls are TRBV10-3 and TRBJ2-7; TRBD1 might be the D (6 bases). The end of the DNA fits TRBJ2-5 better, so the J call may be wrong. Per germline, CDR1 ENHRY and CDR2 SYGVKD. The CDR3 length is 18 residues. The CDR3 protein is CAISESRDGPNRVETQYF. CDR3 coding DNA: TGTGCCATCAGTGAGTCGAGGGACGGTCCTAACAGGGTGGAGACCCAGTACTTC.

A few counts support this clonotype. V usage is TRBV12-3 or TRBV12-4 and J usage is TRBJ1-1, with a possible D match to TRBD1 (5 bases). V was clipped by 4 bases and J by 6 bases, with 15 bases between them. This CDR3 region has 14 residues. The CDR3 loop reads CASSSSGFQAEAFF. The CDR3 bases are TGTGCCAGCAGTTCCTCAGGGTTTCAGGCTGAAGCTTTCTTT.

The chain couples TRBV7-2 to TRBJ1-4; 8 bases align to TRBD1. Per the germline V gene, CDR1 is SGHTA and CDR2 is FQGNSA. The CDR3 runs to 15 residues. Trimming cost V 4 bases and J 7 bases; bases outside gene matches: 8. CDR3 sequence reads: CASSSAARGREKLFF. DNA for the CDR3: TGTGCCAGCAGCTCCGCGGCCAGGGGGCGTGAAAAACTGTTTTTT.

As regards this clonotype: A much larger clonotype is one base distant, so this may be a read error. The genes are TRBV12-3 or TRBV12-4 and TRBJ2-1; no clear D. This CDR3 is 16 amino acids long. In DNA, the CDR3 is TGTGCCAGCAGTTTCCCTGTATATGAAACGTACAATAAGCAGTTCTTC. Residues: CASSFPVYETYNKQFF.

The rearrangement links TRBV20-1 to TRBJ2-4; D remains ambiguous. Germline CDR1 reads DFQATT; CDR2 reads SNEGSKA (reference sequence). V lost 3 bases, J lost 2 bases, and 8 bases lay in between. The CDR3 is 13 amino acids. This CDR3 is CSASPATKNIQYF. For the CDR3, the DNA is TGCAGTGCTAGCCCCGCAACCAAAAACATTCAGTACTTC.

This clonotype was observed a handful of times. The CDR3 sequence is CASSEALRDGYTF. The CDR3 DNA is TGTGCCAGCAGTGAAGCGCTTCGGGACGGCTACACCTTC. This sequence joins TRBV2 and TRBJ1-2; tentative D call: TRBD1 (5 bases). The germline gives CDR1 SNHLY, CDR2 FYNNEI. The CDR3 loop spans 13 amino acids. The V end was cut by 0 bases, the J end by 8 bases, with 10 bases between.

V and J are TRBV4-1 and TRBJ2-1, with TRBD2 matching 13 bases. The CDR3 is 15 residues long. With V trimmed by 5 bases and J by 4 bases, 2 bases remained unmatched. Germline CDR1 and CDR2: MGHRA and YSYEKL. The CDR3 DNA reads TGCGCCAGCAGCGGGGGACTAGCGGGGTACAATGAGCAGTTCTTC. Its protein is CASSGGLAGYNEQFF.

The chain joins TRBV7-2 to TRBJ1-3; a weak D match, TRBD1 (6 bases). The CDR3 has 15 amino acids. With 4 bases removed from V and 0 bases from J, the gap between germline ends came to 10 bases. The germline V gene encodes CDR1 SGHTA and CDR2 FQGNSA. The CDR3 bases are TGTGCCAGCAGCTCGACAGGCGTCTCTGGAAACACCATATATTTT. Amino acids: CASSSTGVSGNTIYF.

This clonotype has only a few counts. The rearrangement joins TRBV24-1 to TRBJ2-2; no clear D gene. The CDR3 consists of 16 residues. Trimming pared 2 bases from V and 5 bases from J, leaving 14 bases between. Germline assignment: CDR1 KGHDR and CDR2 SFDVKD. The CDR3 coding sequence is TGTGCCACCAGTGATTCCGGTGTGAGCATAACCGGGGAGCTGTTTTTT. As protein: CATSDSGVSITGELFF.

J is TRBJ1-2 and V is TRBV3-1; 10 bases are a match to TRBD1. This CDR3 has 16 amino acids. Germline V gives CDR1 LGHDT, CDR2 YNNKEL (reference sequence). V trimming: 0 bases; J trimming: 5 bases; junction bases outside the gene matches: 6. The CDR3 spells CASSQDRGQGYYGYTF. The CDR3 DNA is TGTGCCAGCAGCCAAGATCGGGGACAGGGGTATTATGGCTACACCTTC.

This clonotype was observed a few times. V and J are TRBV29-1 and TRBJ2-1; 7 bases are shared with TRBD1. V shed 7 bases and J 1 base; nucleotides not matched to a gene: 7. Looked up from germline, CDR1 is SQVTM and CDR2 is ANQGSEA. CDR3 length: 14 amino acids. The CDR3 is CSAPGTASYNEQFF. The CDR3 nucleotides are TGCAGCGCCCCCGGGACAGCGTCCTACAATGAGCAGTTCTTC.

This clonotype was detected a few times. The J gene is TRBJ1-5, the V gene TRBV12-5; D call uncertain. Trimming took 4 bases from V and 7 from J, leaving 8 bases between them. Germline values: CDR1 LGHNT, CDR2 FRNRAP. The CDR3 loop spans 12 amino acids. CDR3 sequence: CASGSGRQPQHF. The CDR3 bases are TGTGCTAGTGGTTCCGGCCGGCAGCCCCAGCATTTT.

A few counts support this clonotype. V and J are TRBV15 and TRBJ1-1; no clear D gene. V was shortened by 4 bases and J by 1 base, with 10 bases between the two germline ends. This CDR3 region has 14 residues. In germline, CDR1 is LNHNV, CDR2 YYDKDF (reference sequence). CDR3 in amino acids: CATSKGRGNTEAFF. Here the CDR3 DNA reads TGTGCCACCAGCAAGGGTCGGGGGAACACTGAAGCTTTCTTT.

This sequence joins TRBV7-8 and TRBJ2-1; D uncertain. The germline V and J ends were trimmed by 6 bases and 8 bases, with 11 bases remaining between them. The CDR3 contains 12 residues. CDR1 and CDR2 (germline): SGHVS, FQNEAQ. As DNA, the CDR3 is TGTGCCAGCAGGCCTTGGAACGATGAGCAGTTCTTC. It specifies CASRPWNDEQFF.

The chain recombines TRBV27 with TRBJ1-1, with 8 positions matching TRBD1. The V and J ends lost 3 bases and 7 bases, in that order; junction bases with no gene match: 4. CDR1 and CDR2 from the germline V gene are MNHEY and SMNVEV (reference sequence). CDR3 length: 13 residues. The CDR3 is CASSLWDRNEAFF. CDR3 coding DNA: TGTGCCAGCAGTTTGTGGGACAGGAATGAAGCTTTCTTT.

The chain has TRBV28 and TRBJ2-5; possibly TRBD1 for D (5 bases). This CDR3 is built from 11 residues. Looked up from germline, CDR1 is MDHEN and CDR2 is SYDVKM. Trimming cost V 8 bases and J 11 bases, with 15 bases left between them. CDR3 sequence: CASHRQFEQYF. CDR3 nucleotide sequence: TGTGCCAGCCACAGACAGTTTGAACAGTACTTC.

This clonotype was seen a few times. The CDR3 coding sequence is TGTGCCAGCGCGGCAGATACTAGCACAGATACGCAGTATTTT. It translates to CASAADTSTDTQYF. The genes are TRBV2 and TRBJ2-3; no definite D call. Germline CDR1 SNHLY, CDR2 FYNNEI. The CDR3 loop spans 14 amino acids. Between the trimmed V and J ends, which lost 8 bases and 0 bases, there was a span of 12 bases.

This chain uses TRBV29-1 with TRBJ1-3; 9 nucleotides align to TRBD1. The J segment lost 1 base and the V segment lost 6 bases, leaving 28 bases of the junction unmatched. The CDR3 sequence is 22 residues long. From germline, CDR1 is SQVTM and CDR2 ANQGSEA. CDR3 loop: CSVPLLMSPGQGNWRSGNTIYF. The DNA of the CDR3 is TGCAGCGTCCCTCTCCTGATGTCCCCGGGACAGGGTAATTGGAGGTCTGGAAACACCATATATTTT. Based on the CDR3 plus reference TRBV29-1 and TRBJ1-3, the full variable domain is SAVISQKPSRDICQRGTSLTIQCQVDSQVTMMFWYRQQPGQSLTLIATANQGSEATYESGFVIDKFPISRPNLTFSTLTVSNMSPEDSSIYLCSVPLLMSPGQGNWRSGNTIYFGEGSWLTVV.

This clonotype was picked up a small number of times. The rearrangement links TRBV11-2 to TRBJ2-1, with 8 bases fitting TRBD2. The CDR3 sequence is 15 residues long. With 4 bases clipped from V and 6 bases from J, the junction kept 8 bases outside the gene matches. The germline V gene encodes CDR1 SGHAT and CDR2 FQNNGV. For the CDR3, the DNA is TGTGCCAGCAGCTCGGGACTAGTCGCGTCCAATGAGCAGTTCTTC. Amino acid sequence: CASSSGLVASNEQFF.

The chain has TRBV7-9 and TRBJ2-7; TRBD1 agrees at 7 bases. The end of the DNA is better explained by TRBJ2-4, so the J call may be wrong. Germline V gene data show CDR1 as SEHNR and CDR2 as FQNEAQ (reference sequence). The CDR3 is made up of 15 amino acids. CDR3 residues: CASSLVGTELNIQYF. CDR3 sequence (DNA): TGTGCCAGCAGCTTAGTTGGGACAGAATTGAACATTCAGTACTTC.

This CDR3 is CSARRAPLYEQYF. Here the CDR3 DNA reads TGCAGTGCTAGACGGGCTCCTCTCTACGAGCAGTACTTC. The chain carries TRBV20-1 and TRBJ2-7; D not resolved. CDR3 size: 13 residues. The ends were cut back, 2 bases at V and 3 bases at J, with 11 bases in the middle. Per germline, CDR1 DFQATT and CDR2 SNEGSKA (reference sequence).

The chain joins TRBV6-5 to TRBJ1-2, with 7 bases fitting TRBD1. CDR3 size: 15 residues. Looked up from germline, CDR1 is MNHEY and CDR2 is SVGAGI. V was pared by 2 bases and J by 6 bases, with 9 bases of the junction left unmatched. DNA of the CDR3: TGTGCCAGCAGTTACAAACAGGGGAGATGGGATGGCTACACCTTC. This codes for CASSYKQGRWDGYTF.

V and J are TRBV5-1 and TRBJ1-1, with 8 bases aligning to TRBD1. J was trimmed by 5 bases and V by 4 bases; bases with no gene match: 7. Germline lookup yields CDR1 SGHRS and CDR2 YFSETQ. This CDR3 has 14 amino acids. CDR3 residues: CASSGQGGETEAFF. The CDR3 DNA sequence: TGCGCCAGCAGCGGACAGGGCGGTGAGACTGAAGCTTTCTTT.

This clonotype was seen only a few times. The chain joins TRBV12-3 or TRBV12-4 to TRBJ2-5; TRBD1 might be the D (6 bases). CDR3 length: 14 residues. Trimming took off 2 bases at V and 11 bases at J, with 18 bases between the two ends. This CDR3 reads CASSLLVRDNEQYF. The CDR3 DNA reads TGTGCCAGCAGTTTATTGGTACGGGACAATGAGCAGTACTTC.